This T cell receptor beta chain appears in the sequencing data of a study of blood T cell repertoires in COVID-19. The repertoire was sequenced with immunoSEQ multiplex PCR; TCRdb's copy has only in-frame clones and lacks some. The sample shows 200,000 to 300,000 clones, roughly 85% of them seen only once. This clone showed up just once. This receptor was obtained from a man aged 50 to 60 with COVID-19, enrolled during active disease. Material for sequencing was peripheral blood.

The CDR3 loop is CASSQVVGITEAFF. CDR3 DNA sequence: TGTGCCAGCAGCCAAGTTGTGGGCATCACTGAAGCTTTCTTT. The rearrangement uses TRBV3-1 (or the pseudogene TRBV3-2) and TRBJ1-1; D not resolved. Germline V gene data show CDR1 as LGHDT and CDR2 as YNNKEL (reference sequence). Trimming took off 1 base at V and 4 bases at J, with 10 bases between the two ends. The CDR3 has 14 amino acids.